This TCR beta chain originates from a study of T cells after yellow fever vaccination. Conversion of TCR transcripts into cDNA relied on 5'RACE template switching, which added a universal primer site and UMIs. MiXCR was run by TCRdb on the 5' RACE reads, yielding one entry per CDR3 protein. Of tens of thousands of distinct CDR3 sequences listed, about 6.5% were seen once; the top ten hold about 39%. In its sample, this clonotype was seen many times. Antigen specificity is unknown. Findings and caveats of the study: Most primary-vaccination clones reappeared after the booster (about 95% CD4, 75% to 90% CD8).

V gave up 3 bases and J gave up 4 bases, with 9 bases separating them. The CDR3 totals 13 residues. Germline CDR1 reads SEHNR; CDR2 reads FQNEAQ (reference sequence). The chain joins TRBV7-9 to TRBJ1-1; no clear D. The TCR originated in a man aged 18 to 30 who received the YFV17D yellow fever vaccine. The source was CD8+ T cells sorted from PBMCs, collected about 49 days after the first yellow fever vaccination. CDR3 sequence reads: CASSFTFGTEAFF. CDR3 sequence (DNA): TGTGCCAGCAGCTTTACATTTGGCACTGAAGCTTTCTTT. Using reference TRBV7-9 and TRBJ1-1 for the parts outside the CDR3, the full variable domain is DTGVSQNPRHKITKRGQNVTFRCDPISEHNRLYWYRQTLGQGPEFLTYFQNEAQLEKSRLLSDRFSAERPKGSFSTLEIQRTEQGDSAMYLCASSFTFGTEAFFGQGTRLTVV.